This T cell receptor (beta chain) was recovered during a study of T cells in localized non-small cell lung cancer. Overall study findings and caveats: Elevated circulating T cell density in blood was associated with longer overall survival. The appearance of a median roughly 58 of the top 100 tumor clones was seen in adjacent lung. Clonality of T cells reached its maximum in uninvolved adjacent lung, surpassing tumor.

Comments on this clone: The antigen remains undetermined.

TCRdb keeps only in-frame clones here, not all; method: immunoSEQ multiplex PCR. The sample consists of around 36,000 clones, 81% of them appearing once. CDR3 length: 15 residues. The germline gives CDR1 MGHRA, CDR2 YSYEKL. Trimming left V 0 bases short and J 3 bases short, with 8 bases between. This TCR was recovered from an older male donor with stage II lung adenocarcinoma. The rearrangement uses TRBV4-1 and TRBJ1-4; TRBD1 is a possible D gene (5 bases). Specimen: peripheral blood mononuclear cells, collected before any cancer treatment. In nucleotides, the CDR3 is TGCGCCAGCAGCCAAGAACCGGGACCTAATGAAAAACTGTTTTTT. Translated, it gives CASSQEPGPNEKLFF.